This T cell receptor beta chain was identified in a study of OX40 agonist ivuxolimab in advanced cancers. Looking at the study overall: Males comprised 70% to 85% of the group, whose mean age was approximately 60 years (range 23 to 79).

Exclusion applied to patients with autoimmune disease history or systemic immunosuppression. This clone was recorded once. The germline gives CDR1 SGHRS, CDR2 YFSETQ. The CDR3 spans 15 residues. The trim removed 4 bases at V and 3 bases at J, leaving 9 bases unmatched. TCRdb keeps only in-frame clones here, not all; method: immunoSEQ multiplex PCR. The table lists under 100,000 clones, around nine tenths of them singletons, with approximately 0.67% in the top ten. This TCR was sampled from an adult with an advanced solid tumor such as melanoma, head and neck, liver or kidney cancer. J is TRBJ1-1 and V is TRBV5-1; 7 nucleotides match TRBD1. The sequencing here drew on CD4+ or CD8+ T cells sorted from blood, taken in a trial of the OX40 agonist ivuxolimab. This CDR3 is CASSTLTGRYTEAFF. The CDR3 DNA sequence: TGCGCCAGCAGCACCCTGACAGGGAGGTACACTGAAGCTTTCTTT.